Shown below are 27 T cell receptor beta chains from a single sample sequenced in a study of shared clonotypes between healthy human individuals. Measured with immunoSEQ multiplex PCR; TCRdb has only the in-frame clones, and not every one. The sample comprises around 940,000 clones, roughly 72% of which are singletons, and approximately 1.5% rests with the top ten. Sample: memory CD4+ T cells sorted from blood. Regarding subset: CD45RA-negative fraction. The receptors were gathered from a man between 18 and 29 years old in good health.

The CDR3: CASNAGGTDTQYF. The CDR3 DNA reads TGTGCCAGCAACGCGGGTGGCACAGATACGCAGTATTTT. The rearrangement links TRBV28 to TRBJ2-3; D might be TRBD2 (5 bases). There are 13 residues in the CDR3. The V gene's germline CDR1 is MDHEN and CDR2 SYDVKM. Trimming pared 7 bases from V and 1 base from J, leaving 9 bases between.

To note about this clone: Other DNA sequences in this specimen translate into the identical CDR3. The CDR3 protein is CASSLGTSGRTYEQYF. The CDR3 DNA follows: TGCGCCAGCAGCTTGGGGACTAGCGGGAGGACCTACGAGCAGTACTTC. The V gene is TRBV5-1, the J gene TRBJ2-7; 14 nucleotides align to TRBD2. This CDR3 has 16 residues. Germline assignment: CDR1 SGHRS and CDR2 YFSETQ. V gave up 0 bases and J gave up 2 bases; unmatched junction bases: 1.

CDR3 nucleotide sequence: TGCGCCAGCAGCTTAACAGGGCTAGCCAAAAACATTCAGTACTTC. This codes for CASSLTGLAKNIQYF. The chain links TRBV5-1 to TRBJ2-4; perhaps TRBD1 as D (6 bases). Trimming stripped 2 bases from V and 0 bases from J, with 9 bases between. Germline CDR1 SGHRS, CDR2 YFSETQ. The CDR3 has 15 residues.

The gene calls are TRBV7-3 and TRBJ1-4; D gene uncertain. The germline CDR1 and CDR2 sequences are SGHTA and FQGTGA. Deletions cut 1 base from V and 1 base from J, with 16 bases between. The CDR3 covers 18 residues. The CDR3 region is CASSLKGGFPETNEKLFF. The CDR3 DNA follows: TGTGCCAGCAGCTTAAAGGGAGGTTTCCCGGAAACTAATGAAAAACTGTTTTTT.

The V gene is TRBV5-5, the J gene TRBJ2-3; D is uncertain. The germline V gene has CDR1 SGHKS and CDR2 YYEKEE (reference sequence). The V and J ends lost 3 bases and 2 bases respectively, with 4 bases between them. The CDR3 totals 12 residues. In nucleotides, the CDR3 is TGTGCCAGCAGCTGGGACACAGATACGCAGTATTTT. Encoded protein: CASSWDTDTQYF.

V usage is TRBV11-2 and J usage is TRBJ2-5, with TRBD1 as a possible D gene (6 bases). Germline CDR1 is SGHAT and CDR2 is FQNNGV. The CDR3 is made up of 13 amino acids. The V end lost 0 bases, the J end lost 7 bases, and 9 bases lay between the germline ends. CDR3 sequence: CASSLDQTGTQYF. The CDR3 coding sequence is TGTGCCAGCAGCTTAGATCAGACAGGGACCCAGTACTTC.

The chain couples TRBV2 to TRBJ2-2; D is uncertain. This CDR3 has 14 amino acids. V lost 2 bases and J lost 4, with 8 bases in between. The germline V gene encodes CDR1 SNHLY and CDR2 FYNNEI. This CDR3 is CASSELAATGELFF. Here the CDR3 DNA reads TGTGCCAGCAGTGAATTGGCGGCCACCGGGGAGCTGTTTTTT.

Notes on this clone: A far larger clone is one base from this, pointing to a likely read error. The same CDR3 arises from other DNA sequences in this sample as well. This chain connects TRBV29-1 to TRBJ1-5; TRBD1 is a possible D gene (6 bases). The CDR3 length is 13 residues. CDR1 is SQVTM and CDR2 is ANQGSEA in the germline V gene. The CDR3 here is CSARTESNQPQHF. The CDR3 bases are TGCAGCGCCAGGACAGAGAGCAATCAGCCCCAACATTTT.

The chain has TRBV18 and TRBJ2-1, with D unclear. This CDR3 region has 17 residues. Trimming removed 6 bases at V and 6 bases at J, with 24 bases between. The germline V gene has CDR1 KGHSH and CDR2 LQKENI. CDR3 loop: CASSLSPVSDVGNEQFF. The DNA for the CDR3 is TGTGCCAGCTCTCTCTCCCCCGTGAGCGACGTAGGCAATGAGCAGTTCTTC.

This clone showed up just once. This chain uses TRBV10-3 with TRBJ1-5, with D perhaps TRBD1 (6 bases). In germline, CDR1 is ENHRY, CDR2 SYGVKD. This CDR3 is built from 15 residues. V lost 4 bases to trimming and J lost 2 bases, with 12 bases between them. CDR3 amino acids: CAISAGAAGNQPQHF. Written as DNA, the CDR3 is TGTGCCATCAGTGCGGGGGCGGCGGGCAATCAGCCCCAGCATTTT.

The chain uses TRBV18 and TRBJ1-2; the match to TRBD1 covers 9 bases. The CDR3 is made up of 15 amino acids. Germline V CDR1 and CDR2: KGHSH, LQKENI. The V gene end was trimmed by 4 bases and the J gene end by 5 bases; junction bases not matched to a gene: 8. The CDR3 spells CASSLDRGPTYGYTF. The CDR3, as DNA: TGTGCCAGCTCACTGGACAGGGGACCTACTTATGGCTACACCTTC.

The V call is TRBV30, the J call TRBJ2-6; D is possibly TRBD2 (6 bases). This CDR3 is built from 18 residues. CDR1 is GTSNPN, CDR2 SVGIG, per germline (reference sequence). Trimming took off 2 bases at V and 0 bases at J, with 17 bases between the two ends. The CDR3 is CAWSRGTGLYSGANVLTF. Here the CDR3 DNA reads TGTGCCTGGAGTCGAGGGACCGGACTATACTCTGGGGCCAACGTCCTGACTTTC.

The J gene is TRBJ2-3, the V gene TRBV15; TRBD2 aligns across 15 bases. The CDR3 sequence is 18 residues long. Germline V gene sequence: CDR1 LNHNV, CDR2 YYDKDF (reference sequence). The junction had 9 bases not matched to a gene; V was cut back by 5 bases and J by 3 bases. CDR3 nucleotide sequence: TGTGCCACCAGCGGCGGACTAGCGGGAGGGCCTGGGACAGATACGCAGTATTTT. It encodes CATSGGLAGGPGTDTQYF.

Worth noting for this clone: Distinct nucleotide sequences in the sample also encode this CDR3. The gene calls are TRBV2 and TRBJ1-6; D not certain. The CDR3 length is 11 residues. With 6 bases removed from V and 7 bases from J, the gap between germline ends came to 4 bases. Looked up from germline, CDR1 is SNHLY and CDR2 is FYNNEI. The CDR3 protein is CASRGNSPLHF. The CDR3 DNA is TGTGCCAGCAGGGGAAATTCACCCCTCCACTTT.

This clone was seen a handful of times. The chain uses TRBV2 and TRBJ1-2; TRBD1 is a possible D gene (6 bases). Looked up from germline, CDR1 is SNHLY and CDR2 is FYNNEI. The CDR3 runs to 12 residues. Trimming removed 11 bases at V and 8 bases at J, with 18 bases between. Written as DNA, the CDR3 is TGTGCCCTCCTACGGACCGGGGGCGGCTACACCTTC. Residues: CALLRTGGGYTF. Full variable domain (remainder filled in from reference TRBV2 and TRBJ1-2): EPEVTQTPSHQVTQMGQEVILRCVPISNHLYFYWYRQILGQKVEFLVSFYNNEISEKSEIFDDQFSVERPDGSNFTLKIRSTKLEDSAMYFCALLRTGGGYTFGSGTRLTVV.

This clone was picked up a small number of times. This chain joins TRBV2 and TRBJ2-3; TRBD1 matches at 7 bases. Losses at the gene ends were 3 bases for V and 5 bases for J; bases not matched to a gene: 5. CDR1 and CDR2 from the germline V gene are SNHLY and FYNNEI. The CDR3 consists of 14 residues. As DNA, the CDR3 is TGTGCCAGCAGTGAGGACAGGTCCATAGATACGCAGTATTTT. It yields the protein CASSEDRSIDTQYF.

The J gene is TRBJ2-1, the V gene TRBV19; 7 bases match TRBD1. The CDR3 runs to 14 residues. Germline V gene data show CDR1 as LNHDA and CDR2 as SQIVND (reference sequence). Germline trimming cut 6 bases from V and 7 bases from J; bases unmatched to any gene: 9. CDR3 amino acids: CASSTQAGGNEQFF. As DNA, the CDR3 is TGTGCCAGTAGCACTCAGGCAGGGGGAAATGAGCAGTTCTTC. The full variable domain, completed using reference TRBV19 and TRBJ2-1, is DGGITQSPKYLFRKEGQNVTLSCEQNLNHDAMYWYRQDPGQGLRLIYYSQIVNDFQKGDIAEGYSVSREKKESFPLTVTSAQKNPTAFYLCASSTQAGGNEQFFGPGTRLTVL.

The chain uses TRBV5-1 and TRBJ1-1; D is ambiguous. V lost 2 bases to trimming and J lost 0 bases, with 8 bases between them. The germline CDR1 and CDR2 sequences are SGHRS and YFSETQ. The CDR3 is 14 amino acids. This chain's CDR3 is CASSFQVMNTEAFF. CDR3 coding DNA: TGCGCCAGCAGCTTCCAGGTCATGAACACTGAAGCTTTCTTT.

This clone was observed a single time. One end of the junction fails to match germline, which may point to a read error. This chain joins TRBV7-2 and TRBJ2-7, with TRBD2 identical over 11 bases. Germline CDR1 is SGHTA and CDR2 is FQGNSA. This CDR3 has 12 amino acids. For the CDR3, the DNA is TGTGCCAGCAGCCCATCGACTAGCGGGATAAACTTC. Protein product: CASSPSTSGINF.

This chain uses TRBV7-9 with TRBJ2-3; the D is unclear. Germline V lookup: CDR1 SEHNR, CDR2 FQNEAQ (reference sequence). V was pared by 3 bases and J by 4 bases, with 11 bases between. This CDR3 has 14 residues. The CDR3 protein is CASSFWGNPDTQYF. As DNA, the CDR3 is TGTGCCAGCAGCTTTTGGGGTAATCCAGATACGCAGTATTTT.

The J gene is TRBJ2-2, the V gene TRBV18; no reliable D call. Germline V CDR1 and CDR2: KGHSH, LQKENI. The CDR3 sequence is 15 residues long. V was pared by 1 base and J by 2 bases, with 8 bases between. CDR3 sequence reads: CASSPQATNTGELFF. Written as DNA, the CDR3 is TGTGCCAGCTCACCACAGGCCACCAACACCGGGGAGCTGTTTTTT. Full variable domain (outside the CDR3, taken from reference TRBV18 and TRBJ2-2): NAGVMQNPRHLVRRRGQEARLRCSPMKGHSHVYWYRQLPEEGLKFMVYLQKENIIDESGMPKERFSAEFPKEGPSILRIQQVVRGDSAAYFCASSPQATNTGELFFGEGSRLTVL.

The V call is TRBV7-2, the J call TRBJ2-7, with 7 bases that match TRBD2. The CDR3 has 14 residues. V trimming: 7 bases; J trimming: 9 bases; junction bases outside the gene matches: 15. Germline-derived CDR1 and CDR2 are SGHTA and FQGNSA. The CDR3 nucleotides are TGTGCCAGCACCCCGTCTCATAATGGCGGGGGGCAGTACTTC. This translates into CASTPSHNGGGQYF.

In its sample, this clone was seen a few times. The chain uses TRBV6-1 and TRBJ2-2; 9 bases are shared with TRBD1. This CDR3 contains 13 residues. With 10 bases clipped from V and 1 base from J, the junction kept 1 base outside the gene matches. The germline CDR1 and CDR2 sequences are MNHNS and SASEGT. The CDR3 sequence: CATGQGNTGELFF. In DNA, the CDR3 is TGTGCCACGGGACAGGGGAACACCGGGGAGCTGTTTTTT.

V gene TRBV7-3 combines with J gene TRBJ2-5; no definite D call. Trimming stripped 2 bases from V and 1 base from J, with 8 bases between. The CDR3 spans 14 residues. CDR1 is SGHTA and CDR2 is FQGTGA in the germline V gene. DNA of the CDR3: TGTGCCAGCAGCTTACTTGGAATCCAAGAGACCCAGTACTTC. Translated, it gives CASSLLGIQETQYF.

The chain uses TRBV5-4 and TRBJ2-7; D unclear. Germline V lookup: CDR1 SGHNT, CDR2 YYREEE (reference sequence). This CDR3 comprises 15 residues. Trimming stripped 0 bases from V and 0 bases from J, with 10 bases between. The CDR3 region has the DNA TGTGCCAGCAGCTTGGGTGCAGGAAGCTCCTACGAGCAGTACTTC. This codes for CASSLGAGSSYEQYF.

This rearrangement joins TRBV19 to TRBJ1-4; D not certain. This CDR3 is 15 amino acids long. CDR1 and CDR2 from the germline V gene are LNHDA and SQIVND (reference sequence). V was cut by 4 bases and J by 5 bases, with 14 bases left in between. CDR3 amino acids: CASSTGWSGNEKLFF. The CDR3 DNA is TGTGCCAGTAGTACCGGGTGGTCTGGGAATGAAAAACTGTTTTTT.

The chain links TRBV10-3 to TRBJ2-7; 8 bases are a match to TRBD1. Germline CDR1 reads ENHRY; CDR2 reads SYGVKD. After removal of 4 bases from V and 4 bases from J, the junction contained 6 bases not matched to a gene. CDR3 size: 14 residues. CDR3 amino acids: CAISASGQEYEQYF. The CDR3 nucleotides are TGTGCCATCAGTGCCTCGGGACAGGAGTACGAGCAGTACTTC.